Following are 27 T cell receptor beta chains from one sample sequenced in a study of T cells in Graves' hyperthyroidism and ophthalmopathy. TCR beta CDR3 sequences were amplified from RNA transcripts. HTBI primers drove first-round RT-PCR of the TCR CDR3. TCRdb analysed the multiplex PCR reads with MiXCR anew, one entry per CDR3 protein. This table holds approximately 870,000 distinct CDR3 sequences, around 39% found once. What was sequenced was blood. The receptors here all came from a man between 18 and 35 years old with Graves' hyperthyroidism.

This clonotype has at least ten counts. The chain couples TRBV19 to TRBJ2-7; 8 bases match TRBD2. Trimming removed 5 bases from V and 2 bases from J; junction bases left unmatched: 2. Germline V lookup: CDR1 LNHDA, CDR2 SQIVND (reference sequence). The CDR3 is 13 amino acids. The CDR3 DNA is TGTGCCAGTAGTGCGGGAGGACCCTACGAGCAGTACTTC. This encodes CASSAGGPYEQYF.

The rearrangement joins TRBV6-5 to TRBJ2-7, with D possibly being TRBD1 or TRBD2 (5 bases each). Germline values: CDR1 MNHEY, CDR2 SVGAGI. V was shortened by 5 bases and J by 2 bases, with 13 bases between the two germline ends. CDR3 length equals 14 residues. CDR3 DNA sequence: TGTGCCAGCAGTAAAGGGAGACAGACCTACGAGCAGTACTTC. Translation: CASSKGRQTYEQYF.

This clonotype was picked up many times. The V and J genes are TRBV19 and TRBJ1-1; D perhaps matches TRBD1 (5 bases). CDR1 is LNHDA and CDR2 is SQIVND in the germline V gene (reference sequence). This CDR3 comprises 11 residues. V was shortened by 8 bases and J by 6 bases, with 10 bases between the two germline ends. CDR3 region: CASLQGPEAFF. The CDR3 DNA follows: TGTGCCAGTCTTCAGGGCCCTGAAGCTTTCTTT.

Ten or more counts support this clonotype. The chain has TRBV7-9 and TRBJ2-5, with 12 positions matching TRBD2. This CDR3 spans 16 amino acids. After removal of 5 bases from V and 2 bases from J, the junction contained 6 bases not matched to a gene. Per germline, CDR1 SEHNR and CDR2 FQNEAQ (reference sequence). CDR3 loop: CASSEGTSGHQETQYF. DNA of the CDR3: TGTGCCAGCAGCGAGGGGACTAGCGGGCATCAAGAGACCCAGTACTTC.

Many counts were recorded for this clonotype. The chain carries TRBV2 and TRBJ2-7; 8 bases fit TRBD1. The junction had 7 bases not matched to a gene; V was cut back by 6 bases and J by 6 bases. Germline V CDR1 and CDR2: SNHLY, FYNNEI. The CDR3 sequence is 13 residues long. The CDR3, as DNA: TGTGCCAGCAGCGCCGGGACAGGTCCCGAGCAGTACTTC. This translates into CASSAGTGPEQYF.

This clonotype occurred many times. This chain joins TRBV7-3 and TRBJ2-5, with 10 bases lining up with TRBD1. With 4 bases clipped from V and 2 bases from J, the junction kept 1 base outside the gene matches. Per germline, CDR1 SGHTA and CDR2 FQGTGA. The CDR3 length is 14 residues. Here the CDR3 reads CASSWTGGQETQYF. The CDR3, as DNA: TGTGCCAGCAGCTGGACAGGGGGGCAAGAGACCCAGTACTTC.

This clonotype occurred a few times. The chain has TRBV10-3 and TRBJ1-1; 10 positions match TRBD1. From germline, CDR1 is ENHRY and CDR2 SYGVKD. There are 13 residues in the CDR3. With V trimmed by 10 bases and J by 4 bases, 6 bases remained unmatched. The CDR3 region has the DNA TGTGCCACCGGGACAGGGGATAGCACTGAAGCTTTCTTT. This sequence encodes CATGTGDSTEAFF.

The rearrangement links TRBV11-1 to TRBJ1-6, with 7 bases aligning to TRBD1. CDR3 length: 15 residues. Germline CDR1 is SGHAT and CDR2 is FQDESV (reference sequence). With V trimmed by 4 bases and J by 7 bases, 7 bases remained unmatched. As DNA, the CDR3 is TGTGCCAGCAGCTCAGTGACAGGGTTCAATTCACCCCTCCACTTT. This encodes CASSSVTGFNSPLHF.

This sequence joins TRBV11-3 and TRBJ2-5, with TRBD2 matching 7 bases. Germline values: CDR1 SGHNT, CDR2 YENEEA. This CDR3 has 16 residues. V lost 4 bases and J lost 5; bases outside the gene matches: 13. This CDR3 reads CASSSPGVAGAETQYF. The CDR3 bases are TGTGCCAGCAGCTCACCAGGAGTGGCGGGAGCGGAGACCCAGTACTTC.

This clonotype was picked up one time. A much larger clone sits a single nucleotide away, making a read error possible. This sequence joins TRBV2 and TRBJ1-4, with TRBD1 matching 9 bases. The CDR3 is made up of 12 amino acids. With V trimmed by 6 bases and J by 12 bases, 5 bases remained unmatched. CDR1 and CDR2 from the germline V gene are SNHLY and FYNNEI. The CDR3 DNA is TGTGCCAGCAGAGGACAGGGGATGGAACTGTTTTTT. Translated, it gives CASRGQGMELFF.

The table lists this clonotype with a few counts. The gene calls are TRBV7-3 and TRBJ1-1; perhaps TRBD1 as D (5 bases). CDR1 SGHTA and CDR2 FQGTGA come from the germline V gene. The CDR3 is 13 residues long. V shed 5 bases and J shed 11 bases, with 18 bases lying between them. The CDR3 DNA sequence: TGTGCCAGCAGCCCTTCCGGGGGTGGGGGGGCTTTCTTT. It translates to CASSPSGGGGAFF.

This clonotype was counted a single time. The chain combines TRBV15 with TRBJ2-3, with D unclear. The CDR3 has 16 residues. From germline, CDR1 is LNHNV and CDR2 YYDKDF (reference sequence). Trimming took off 0 bases at V and 2 bases at J, with 12 bases between the two ends. The CDR3 here is CATSRDRNSYTDTQYF. The CDR3 DNA sequence: TGTGCCACCAGCAGAGATCGGAACAGCTACACAGATACGCAGTATTTT.

The chain couples TRBV7-8 to TRBJ1-5; 10 bases fit TRBD1. The CDR3 runs to 15 residues. V shed 4 bases, J shed 11 bases, and the junction held 11 bases outside the gene matches. Germline V lookup: CDR1 SGHVS, CDR2 FQNEAQ. The CDR3 loop reads CASSSDGTGVETQHF. The CDR3 coding sequence is TGTGCCAGCAGCTCTGATGGGACAGGGGTAGAGACCCAGCATTTT.

The chain recombines TRBV15 with TRBJ2-3; no reliable D call. The V gene's germline CDR1 is LNHNV and CDR2 YYDKDF (reference sequence). The CDR3 consists of 14 residues. V was trimmed by 8 bases and J by 2 bases, leaving 14 bases between them. The DNA of the CDR3 is TGTGCCACCGACGCCGGGTCCGTCACAGATACGCAGTATTTT. Amino acids: CATDAGSVTDTQYF.

CDR3: CASSSYRARSPLHF. The CDR3 nucleotides read TGTGCCAGCAGCAGTTACAGGGCTCGATCACCCCTCCACTTT. The chain uses TRBV11-1 and TRBJ1-6, with D perhaps TRBD1 (6 bases). Trimming removed 5 bases at V and 10 bases at J, with 15 bases between. The CDR3 spans 14 residues. Germline-derived CDR1 and CDR2 are SGHAT and FQDESV (reference sequence).

The chain carries TRBV10-3 and TRBJ1-2; the D gene is possibly TRBD1 (5 bases). This CDR3 comprises 12 residues. The germline V gene has CDR1 ENHRY and CDR2 SYGVKD. V lost 6 bases and J 6 bases, leaving 11 bases between the germline ends. The CDR3 coding sequence is TGTGCCATCAGCGCGGGGGTCAATGGCTACACCTTC. Its protein product is CAISAGVNGYTF.

The chain uses TRBV6-1 and TRBJ2-7, with D hard to call. Trimming pared 2 bases from V and 3 bases from J, leaving 8 bases between. Germline loops: CDR1 MNHNS, CDR2 SASEGT. The CDR3 spans 13 residues. CDR3 in DNA: TGTGCCAGCAGTGAAATCCGGTTCTACGAGCAGTACTTC. It translates to CASSEIRFYEQYF.

This chain uses TRBV29-1 with TRBJ1-4; 10 positions match TRBD1. The ends lost 6 bases at V and 8 bases at J; junction bases unmatched: 3. CDR3 length equals 12 residues. CDR1 is SQVTM, CDR2 ANQGSEA, per germline. The CDR3 is CSVGQGREKLFF. The DNA for the CDR3 is TGCAGCGTGGGACAGGGGAGGGAAAAACTGTTTTTT. The variable domain in full, with the rest retrieved from reference TRBV29-1 and TRBJ1-4, is SAVISQKPSRDICQRGTSLTIQCQVDSQVTMMFWYRQQPGQSLTLIATANQGSEATYESGFVIDKFPISRPNLTFSTLTVSNMSPEDSSIYLCSVGQGREKLFFGSGTQLSVL.

Ten or more counts support this clonotype. The chain couples TRBV19 to TRBJ1-1; D is possibly TRBD1 (5 bases). The CDR3 contains 13 residues. Germline CDR1 LNHDA, CDR2 SQIVND (reference sequence). V lost 6 bases to trimming and J lost 2 bases, with 10 bases between them. The CDR3 spells CASSPTANTEAFF. DNA of the CDR3: TGTGCCAGTAGCCCGACAGCAAACACTGAAGCTTTCTTT.

This sequence joins TRBV20-1 and TRBJ2-7, with a tentative D call TRBD2 (5 bases). CDR1 and CDR2 (germline): DFQATT, SNEGSKA (reference sequence). This CDR3 comprises 13 residues. V lost 6 bases and J 0 bases, leaving 12 bases between the germline ends. CDR3 sequence (DNA): TGCAGTGCCAAAAGGACTTCCTCCTACGAGCAGTACTTC. Amino acid sequence: CSAKRTSSYEQYF.

The gene calls are TRBV19 and TRBJ1-2; a possible D gene is TRBD1 (5 bases). Germline CDR1 is LNHDA and CDR2 is SQIVND (reference sequence). The length of the CDR3 is 13 residues. The V end lost 7 bases, the J end lost 0 bases, and 9 bases lay between the germline ends. The CDR3 loop is CASTDSTNYGYTF. The CDR3 bases are TGTGCCAGTACAGACAGCACTAACTATGGCTACACCTTC.

About this clonotype itself: One end of the junction is discordant with germline, which a read error may explain. This chain joins TRBV7-3 and TRBJ2-7; 11 bases match TRBD1. The CDR3 loop spans 15 amino acids. Germline loops: CDR1 SGHTA, CDR2 FQGTGA. The CDR3 DNA sequence: TGCGCCAGCAGCCACCCGGGACAGGGGGTATTCGAGCAGTACTTC. Its translation is CASSHPGQGVFEQYF.

Only one count was recorded for this clonotype. This chain joins TRBV12-3 or TRBV12-4 and TRBJ2-7; TRBD2 agrees at 11 bases. V shed 10 bases, J shed 3 bases, and the junction held 11 bases outside the gene matches. The CDR3 length is 15 residues. This CDR3 reads CAIRHTGTSGYEQYF. DNA for the CDR3: TGTGCCATCAGACATACCGGGACTAGCGGCTACGAGCAGTACTTC.

This clonotype showed up many times. The chain couples TRBV7-2 to TRBJ1-2, with a weak D call TRBD1 (5 bases). Germline-derived CDR1 and CDR2 are SGHTA and FQGNSA. The V end lost 3 bases, the J end lost 8 bases, and 16 bases lay between the germline ends. The CDR3 is made up of 14 amino acids. CDR3 protein: CASSFYRREDGYTF. The CDR3 bases are TGTGCCAGCAGCTTCTACAGGAGGGAGGACGGCTACACCTTC.

This clonotype was observed a handful of times. The chain links TRBV29-1 to TRBJ1-3, with D unclear. Between the trimmed V and J ends, which lost 3 bases and 4 bases, there was a span of 7 bases. Germline values: CDR1 SQVTM, CDR2 ANQGSEA. CDR3 size: 12 residues. In DNA, the CDR3 is TGCAGCGTTGATGAGACAGGAAACACCATATATTTT. It translates to CSVDETGNTIYF. Full variable domain (missing parts from reference TRBV29-1 and TRBJ1-3): SAVISQKPSRDICQRGTSLTIQCQVDSQVTMMFWYRQQPGQSLTLIATANQGSEATYESGFVIDKFPISRPNLTFSTLTVSNMSPEDSSIYLCSVDETGNTIYFGEGSWLTVV.

This clonotype was counted at least ten times. J is TRBJ2-7 and V is TRBV20-1; 10 nucleotides agree with TRBD2. CDR3 length: 15 amino acids. Looked up from germline, CDR1 is DFQATT and CDR2 is SNEGSKA (reference sequence). V was clipped by 6 bases and J by 3 bases; unmatched bases: 11. CDR3 protein: CSAMPGTSDFYEQYF. The CDR3 DNA reads as TGCAGTGCCATGCCCGGGACTAGCGACTTCTACGAGCAGTACTTC.

V gene TRBV7-9 combines with J gene TRBJ2-2, with a possible D match to TRBD2 (6 bases). Deletions cut 5 bases from V and 5 bases from J, with 15 bases between. The CDR3 sequence is 15 residues long. CDR1 and CDR2 (germline): SEHNR, FQNEAQ (reference sequence). CDR3 loop: CASSPRDSWTGELFF. CDR3 DNA: TGTGCCAGCAGCCCCCGGGACTCCTGGACCGGGGAGCTGTTTTTT.